Presented here are 16 T cell receptor beta chains from one specimen sequenced in a study of blood T cell repertoires in COVID-19. Some clones are missing from TCRdb's copy, which holds only in-frame ones; the method was immunoSEQ multiplex PCR. The sample has fewer than 250,000 clones; 84% are singletons. Material: peripheral blood. The receptor set was obtained from a woman in her seventies with active or convalescent COVID-19.

This clone occurred a few times. The V gene is TRBV28, the J gene TRBJ1-1, with 7 positions matching TRBD1. V gave up 6 bases and J gave up 2 bases; unmatched junction bases: 9. Per germline, CDR1 MDHEN and CDR2 SYDVKM. There are 15 residues in the CDR3. The DNA of the CDR3 is TGTGCCAGCAGATCAGGGGGGAGTTTTAACACTGAAGCTTTCTTT. This encodes CASRSGGSFNTEAFF.

In the case of this clone: In the same sample, other DNA sequences code for this CDR3. The rearrangement links TRBV3-1 (or the pseudogene TRBV3-2) to TRBJ2-7, with TRBD2 matching 8 bases. V trimming: 1 base; J trimming: 1 base; junction bases outside the gene matches: 3. Per the germline V gene, CDR1 is LGHDT and CDR2 is YNNKEL (reference sequence). The CDR3 has 15 residues. The CDR3 DNA reads as TGTGCCAGCAGCCAAGGAATAGCGGGATCCTACGAGCAGTACTTC. Its translation: CASSQGIAGSYEQYF.

CDR3 amino acids: CASSPGGTGNSYEQYF. The CDR3 DNA follows: TGTGCCAGCAGTCCCGGCGGGACAGGGAATTCCTACGAGCAGTACTTC. The rearrangement uses TRBV28 and TRBJ2-7, with TRBD1 identical over 9 bases. CDR3 size: 16 residues. In germline, CDR1 is MDHEN, CDR2 SYDVKM. J was trimmed by 1 base and V by 5 bases; bases with no gene match: 9.

V gene TRBV2 combines with J gene TRBJ2-1; 7 bases line up with TRBD2. V shed 6 bases and J 4 bases; nucleotides not matched to a gene: 6. The V gene's germline CDR1 is SNHLY and CDR2 FYNNEI. The CDR3 extends over 14 amino acids. As DNA, the CDR3 is TGTGCCAGCAGCATAGCGGGTTCTTACAATGAGCAGTTCTTC. Its protein is CASSIAGSYNEQFF.

The chain uses TRBV3-1 (or the pseudogene TRBV3-2) and TRBJ2-5, with D tentatively TRBD1 (6 bases). V gave up 0 bases and J gave up 2 bases, with 10 bases separating them. CDR1 is LGHDT, CDR2 YNNKEL, per germline (reference sequence). The CDR3 is 15 amino acids. The CDR3 DNA sequence: TGTGCCAGCAGCCAAGAGGACAGACATCAAGAGACCCAGTACTTC. The encoded protein is CASSQEDRHQETQYF.

This clone appeared once. V gene TRBV5-5 combines with J gene TRBJ2-7; D might be TRBD2 (7 bases). CDR1 and CDR2 from the germline V gene are SGHKS and YYEKEE (reference sequence). Trimming removed 0 bases from V and 9 bases from J, with 16 bases in between. The CDR3 length is 14 residues. CDR3 DNA: TGTGCCAGCAGCTTGGGCGGGAGAGGGGGTTGGCAGTACTTC. It specifies CASSLGGRGGWQYF.

The V call is TRBV3-1 (or the pseudogene TRBV3-2), the J call TRBJ2-2; 12 nucleotides align to TRBD2. The V segment lost 5 bases and the J segment 3 bases; nucleotides outside the gene matches: 4. The germline V gene encodes CDR1 LGHDT and CDR2 YNNKEL (reference sequence). This CDR3 has 16 residues. The CDR3 loop is CASSEGTSGHTGELFF. CDR3 sequence (DNA): TGTGCCAGCAGCGAGGGGACTAGCGGGCACACCGGGGAGCTGTTTTTT.

This clone was seen just once. Relative to the germline gene, one junction end is altered; a read error may explain this. The chain is built from TRBV19 and TRBJ2-1, with TRBD1 identical over 9 bases. In germline, CDR1 is LNHDA, CDR2 SQIVND (reference sequence). The CDR3 runs to 15 residues. This CDR3 is CASSLETGGWNEQFF. CDR3 nucleotide sequence: TGTGCCAGTAGTCTAGAGACAGGGGGTTGGAATGAGCAGTTCTTC. The complete variable domain, with remaining parts taken from reference TRBV19 and TRBJ2-1, reads DGGITQSPKYLFRKEGQNVTLSCEQNLNHDAMYWYRQDPGQGLRLIYYSQIVNDFQKGDIAEGYSVSREKKESFPLTVTSAQKNPTAFYLCASSLETGGWNEQFFGPGTRLTVL.

The chain combines TRBV5-1 with TRBJ2-1; TRBD2 agrees at 8 bases. V shed 4 bases and J 5 bases; nucleotides not matched to a gene: 5. Germline CDR1 SGHRS, CDR2 YFSETQ. This CDR3 has 14 amino acids. CDR3 coding DNA: TGCGCCAGCAGCGTGACGGGGGGGCACAATGAGCAGTTCTTC. Its translation is CASSVTGGHNEQFF.

V is TRBV6-2 or TRBV6-3 and J is TRBJ2-3, with 7 bases aligning to TRBD2. V was clipped by 6 bases and J by 0 bases; unmatched bases: 3. Germline V gene lookup returns CDR1 MNHEY and CDR2 SVGEGT. CDR3 size: 14 residues. The CDR3 is CASSSSGSTDTQYF. The CDR3, as DNA: TGTGCCAGCAGCTCTAGCGGTAGCACAGATACGCAGTATTTT.

The chain uses TRBV5-1 and TRBJ2-2; TRBD2 might be the D (7 bases). The V end was cut by 5 bases, the J end by 6 bases, with 17 bases between. Per germline, CDR1 SGHRS and CDR2 YFSETQ. The CDR3 is 15 residues long. This CDR3 reads CASRRGGQRSGELFF. The CDR3 region has the DNA TGCGCCAGCAGGAGGGGGGGCCAGCGGTCCGGGGAGCTGTTTTTT.

The chain couples TRBV18 to TRBJ1-2; TRBD1 matches 9 bases. This CDR3 spans 13 amino acids. The trim removed 3 bases at V and 9 bases at J, leaving 5 bases unmatched. Germline lookup yields CDR1 KGHSH and CDR2 LQKENI. The CDR3 DNA sequence: TGTGCCAGCTCACCGGTGACAGGGGGAAGCTACACCTTC. Its protein product is CASSPVTGGSYTF.

This clone was counted only a few times. CDR3 in amino acids: CASSASIRLYEQYF. In nucleotides, the CDR3 is TGTGCCAGCAGTGCCTCTATACGACTCTACGAGCAGTACTTC. The chain links TRBV27 to TRBJ2-7, with D uncertain. V was pared by 5 bases and J by 3 bases, with 14 bases between. Germline CDR1 is MNHEY and CDR2 is SMNVEV (reference sequence). The CDR3 runs to 14 residues.

V gene TRBV18 combines with J gene TRBJ1-1; D possibly corresponds to TRBD1 (5 bases). CDR1 is KGHSH, CDR2 LQKENI, per germline. CDR3 length: 14 amino acids. V lost 4 bases, J lost 6 bases, and 15 bases lay in between. The CDR3 DNA sequence: TGTGCCAGCTCACAACTTGGGGGGGAGGCTGAAGCTTTCTTT. It specifies CASSQLGGEAEAFF.

The chain is built from TRBV7-9 and TRBJ2-1, with 13 bases lining up with TRBD2. Trimming at V came to 0 bases and at J to 10 bases, leaving 12 bases not matched to a gene. CDR1 and CDR2 (germline): SEHNR, FQNEAQ (reference sequence). The CDR3 covers 18 residues. The CDR3 DNA sequence: TGTGCCAGCAGCTTAGCGGTAGCGGGACTAGCGGGACTCGAGGAGCAGTTCTTC. This gives the protein CASSLAVAGLAGLEEQFF.

This CDR3 is CASSFPDRGYTEAFF. CDR3 in DNA: TGTGCCAGCAGCTTCCCCGACAGGGGATATACTGAAGCTTTCTTT. The chain links TRBV7-9 to TRBJ1-1; 8 positions match TRBD1. Germline values: CDR1 SEHNR, CDR2 FQNEAQ (reference sequence). The V segment lost 3 bases and the J segment 5 bases; nucleotides outside the gene matches: 8. The CDR3 runs 15 residues.